A selection of T cell receptor beta chains follows, all from one sample in a study of blood T cell repertoires in COVID-19. Clones were sequenced by immunoSEQ multiplex PCR, and TCRdb holds only the in-frame ones, with some missing. This sample has hundreds of thousands of clones, with 90% found just once. Sequencing was performed on PBMCs or T cells enriched from blood (not recorded which). The receptor set was obtained from a woman aged 18-29 years with acute COVID-19. CDR3s include the opening cysteine and the closing phenylalanine or tryptophan. A D gene is named only where the DNA matches it firmly. Some rows mark clone size as missing; the rest say once, few, many or name a class of expanded clone.

j_gene,abundance,d_gene,v_gene,CDR3aa,CDR3nt
TRBJ2-5,.,.,TRBV2,CASYPLRASTLTETQYF,TGTGCCAGCTACCCCCTAAGGGCTAGCACCCTGACAGAGACCCAGTACTTC
TRBJ2-1,.,.,TRBV5-1,CASTLSATSYNEQFF,TGCGCCAGCACTCTTAGCGCAACCTCCTACAATGAGCAGTTCTTC
TRBJ1-1,.,TRBD1,TRBV28,CASSPTGANTEAFF,TGTGCCAGCAGTCCTACAGGGGCGAACACTGAAGCTTTCTTT
TRBJ2-2,few,.,TRBV28,CASSPWRENTGELFF,TGTGCCAGCAGTCCCTGGCGGGAGAACACCGGGGAGCTGTTTTTT
TRBJ2-1,few,TRBD1,TRBV4-3,CASSPGTGVYNEQFF,TGCGCCAGCAGCCCGGGGACAGGGGTCTACAATGAGCAGTTCTTC
TRBJ1-4,.,TRBD1,TRBV28,CASSFGIRDREGEKLFF,TGTGCCAGCAGTTTCGGGATAAGGGACAGGGAAGGTGAAAAACTGTTTTTT
TRBJ2-7,.,.,TRBV7-2,CASSLNFNSYEQYF,TGTGCCAGCAGCTTAAACTTCAACTCCTACGAGCAGTACTTC
TRBJ1-4,once,.,TRBV10-2,CASSVTGYNEKLFF,TGCGCCAGCAGTGTCACGGGGTATAATGAAAAACTGTTTTTT
TRBJ2-7,.,.,TRBV6-5,CASSPGVLVEQYF,TGTGCCAGCAGCCCCGGGGTACTGGTCGAGCAGTACTTC
TRBJ2-7,few,.,TRBV10-2,CAGRLTGPYEQYF,TGCGCCGGGAGACTCACCGGGCCCTACGAGCAGTACTTC
TRBJ1-1,.,.,TRBV5-5,CASSLGVQGNTEAFF,TGTGCCAGCAGCTTGGGGGTACAGGGGAACACTGAAGCTTTCTTT
TRBJ1-1,.,.,TRBV7-2,CASSLTPPGVATEAFF,TGTGCCAGCAGCTTAACCCCGCCAGGGGTGGCCACTGAAGCTTTCTTT
TRBJ2-7,few,TRBD1,TRBV2,CASQGQGVLGEQYF,TGTGCCAGCCAGGGACAGGGGGTCCTGGGGGAGCAGTACTTC
TRBJ2-7,.,TRBD2,TRBV5-1,CASSNRDWSGENEQYF,TGCGCCAGCAGCAACCGGGACTGGAGCGGGGAGAACGAGCAGTACTTC
TRBJ1-4,few,.,TRBV3-1/TRBV3-2,CASSQTNEKLFF,TGTGCCAGCAGTCAGACAAATGAAAAACTGTTTTTT
TRBJ1-6,.,.,TRBV4-1,CASSPAGGRSPLHF,TGCGCCAGCAGCCCCGCCGGGGGGCGTTCACCCCTCCACTTT